This T cell receptor beta chain was recorded in a study of shared clonotypes between healthy human individuals. Study results and limitations: Some naive CD4 clonotypes, about 5%, turned up in common across a few donors.

CDR1 and CDR2 from the germline V gene are MNHEY and SVGAGI. The CDR3 runs 15 residues. V was trimmed by 4 bases and J by 3 bases, leaving 10 bases between them. A word on this clone: Its antigen remains unknown.

Assay: immunoSEQ multiplex PCR; the TCRdb copy retains only in-frame clones and omits some. The sample holds more than 2,000,000 clones, about 92% seen once. The rearrangement uses TRBV6-5 and TRBJ2-6; D uncertain. The sequenced sample was naive CD4+ T cells from PBMCs. Subset here: CD45RA+ positively selected. The TCR was taken from a man between 18 and 29 years old in good health. Some clones in this sample may be carry-over from other donors' samples. The CDR3 here is CASSFRILGANVLTF. The CDR3 DNA sequence: TGTGCCAGCAGTTTCCGAATTCTTGGGGCCAACGTCCTGACTTTC.